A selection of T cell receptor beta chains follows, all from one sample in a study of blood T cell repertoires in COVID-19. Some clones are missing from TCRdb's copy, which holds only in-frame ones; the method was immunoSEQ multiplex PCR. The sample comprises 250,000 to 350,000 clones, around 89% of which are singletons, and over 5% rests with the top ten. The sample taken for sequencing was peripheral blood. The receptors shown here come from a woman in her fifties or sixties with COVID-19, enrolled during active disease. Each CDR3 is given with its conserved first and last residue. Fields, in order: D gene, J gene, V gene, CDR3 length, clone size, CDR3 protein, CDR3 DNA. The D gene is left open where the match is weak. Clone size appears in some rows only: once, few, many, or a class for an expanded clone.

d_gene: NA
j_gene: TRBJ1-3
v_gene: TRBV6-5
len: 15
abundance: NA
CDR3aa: CASSFARTSGNTIYF
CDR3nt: TGTGCCAGCAGCTTTGCGCGGACTTCTGGAAACACCATATATTTT

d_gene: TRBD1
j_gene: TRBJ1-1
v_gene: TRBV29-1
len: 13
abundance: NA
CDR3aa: CSSGWTGGTEAFF
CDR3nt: TGCAGCTCCGGGTGGACAGGGGGCACTGAAGCTTTCTTT

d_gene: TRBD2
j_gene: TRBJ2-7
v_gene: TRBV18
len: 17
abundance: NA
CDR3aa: CASSTYDLGLAVYEQYF
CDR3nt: TGTGCCAGCTCAACGTACGATTTGGGACTAGCGGTTTACGAGCAGTACTTC

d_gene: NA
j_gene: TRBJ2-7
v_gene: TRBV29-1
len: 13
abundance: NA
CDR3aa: CSVESGQNYEQYF
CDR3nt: TGCAGCGTTGAGTCCGGACAAAACTACGAGCAGTACTTC

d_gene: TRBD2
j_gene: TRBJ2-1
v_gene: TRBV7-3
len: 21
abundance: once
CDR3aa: CASSPRRDYALLESSYNEQFF
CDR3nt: TGTGCCAGCAGCCCAAGACGGGACTACGCCTTGTTGGAGAGCTCCTACAATGAGCAGTTCTTC

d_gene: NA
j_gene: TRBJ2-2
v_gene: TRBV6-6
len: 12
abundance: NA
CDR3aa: CASRSDTGELFF
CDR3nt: TGTGCCAGCCGATCGGACACCGGGGAGCTGTTTTTT

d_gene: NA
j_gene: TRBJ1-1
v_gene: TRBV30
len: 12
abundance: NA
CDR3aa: CAWSVGLGEAFF
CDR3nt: TGTGCCTGGAGCGTCGGGTTGGGTGAAGCTTTCTTT

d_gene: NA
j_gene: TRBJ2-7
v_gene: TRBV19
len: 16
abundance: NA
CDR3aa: CASSADGGLLRYEQYF
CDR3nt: TGTGCCAGTAGTGCGGATGGGGGACTTTTGCGTTACGAGCAGTACTTC

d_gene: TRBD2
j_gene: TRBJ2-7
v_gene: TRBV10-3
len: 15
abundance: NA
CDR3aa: CAISSGTSGSREQYF
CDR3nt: TGTGCCATCAGTTCCGGGACTAGCGGGAGTAGGGAGCAGTACTTC

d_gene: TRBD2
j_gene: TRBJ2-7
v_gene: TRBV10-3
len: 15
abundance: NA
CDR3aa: CAIRPLAGGPGEQYF
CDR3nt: TGTGCCATCAGGCCCCTAGCGGGAGGGCCGGGCGAGCAGTACTTC

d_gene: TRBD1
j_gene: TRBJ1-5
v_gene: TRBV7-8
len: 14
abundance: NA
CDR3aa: CASSPDRGNQPQHF
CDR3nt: TGTGCCAGCAGCCCAGACAGGGGGAATCAGCCCCAGCATTTT

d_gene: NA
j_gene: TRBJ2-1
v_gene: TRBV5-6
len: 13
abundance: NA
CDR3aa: CASIRAYPNEQFF
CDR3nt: TGTGCCAGCATCCGAGCTTACCCCAATGAGCAGTTCTTC

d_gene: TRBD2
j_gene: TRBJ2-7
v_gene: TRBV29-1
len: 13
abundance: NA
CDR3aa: CSVRLAGRYEQYF
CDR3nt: TGCAGCGTTCGACTAGCGGGACGGTACGAGCAGTACTTC

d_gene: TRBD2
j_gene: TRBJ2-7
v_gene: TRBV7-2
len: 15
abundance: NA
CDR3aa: CASSLDGGGGYEQYF
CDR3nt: TGTGCCAGCAGCTTAGACGGCGGGGGAGGCTACGAGCAGTACTTC

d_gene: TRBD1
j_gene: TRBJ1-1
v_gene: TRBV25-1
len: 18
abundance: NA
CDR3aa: CASSGIPSDREMNTEAFF
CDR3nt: TGTGCCAGCAGTGGTATCCCTAGTGACAGGGAGATGAACACTGAAGCTTTCTTT

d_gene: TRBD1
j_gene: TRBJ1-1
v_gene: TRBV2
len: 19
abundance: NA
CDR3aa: CASRLEKDRGKDGNTEAFF
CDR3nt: TGTGCCAGCAGGTTGGAAAAGGACAGGGGGAAGGACGGAAACACTGAAGCTTTCTTT

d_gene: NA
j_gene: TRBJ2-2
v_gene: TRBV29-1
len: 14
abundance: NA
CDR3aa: CSAGRSENTGELFF
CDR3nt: TGCAGCGCGGGGAGGAGTGAGAACACCGGGGAGCTGTTTTTT

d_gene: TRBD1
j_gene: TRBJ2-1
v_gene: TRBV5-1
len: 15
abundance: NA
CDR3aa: CASSSTGGANNEQFF
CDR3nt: TGCGCCAGCAGCTCAACAGGGGGCGCAAACAATGAGCAGTTCTTC

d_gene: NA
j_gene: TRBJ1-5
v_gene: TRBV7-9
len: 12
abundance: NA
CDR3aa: CASSQGYQPQHF
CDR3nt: TGTGCCAGCAGCCAGGGGTACCAGCCCCAGCATTTT

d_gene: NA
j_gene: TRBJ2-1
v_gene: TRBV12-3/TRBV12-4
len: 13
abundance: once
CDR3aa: CASTQRALNEQFF
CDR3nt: TGTGCCAGCACCCAACGCGCCCTTAATGAGCAGTTCTTC

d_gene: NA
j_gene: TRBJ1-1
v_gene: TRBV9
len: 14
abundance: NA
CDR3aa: CASSHVPGTTEAFF
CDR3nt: TGTGCCAGCAGCCACGTACCCGGGACAACTGAAGCTTTCTTT

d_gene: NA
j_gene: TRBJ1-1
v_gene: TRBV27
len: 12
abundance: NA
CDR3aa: CASSLQTQGGFF
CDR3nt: TGTGCCAGCAGCCTCCAAACACAGGGCGGTTTCTTT

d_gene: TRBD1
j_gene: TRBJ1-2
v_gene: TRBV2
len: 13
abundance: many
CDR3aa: CASSRQGNYGYTF
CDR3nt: TGTGCCAGCAGCCGACAGGGTAACTATGGCTACACCTTC

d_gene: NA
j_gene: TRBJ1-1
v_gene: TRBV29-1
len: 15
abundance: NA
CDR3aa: CSVVRGDGGRGEAFF
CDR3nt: TGCAGCGTTGTTAGGGGCGACGGTGGGAGGGGTGAAGCTTTCTTT